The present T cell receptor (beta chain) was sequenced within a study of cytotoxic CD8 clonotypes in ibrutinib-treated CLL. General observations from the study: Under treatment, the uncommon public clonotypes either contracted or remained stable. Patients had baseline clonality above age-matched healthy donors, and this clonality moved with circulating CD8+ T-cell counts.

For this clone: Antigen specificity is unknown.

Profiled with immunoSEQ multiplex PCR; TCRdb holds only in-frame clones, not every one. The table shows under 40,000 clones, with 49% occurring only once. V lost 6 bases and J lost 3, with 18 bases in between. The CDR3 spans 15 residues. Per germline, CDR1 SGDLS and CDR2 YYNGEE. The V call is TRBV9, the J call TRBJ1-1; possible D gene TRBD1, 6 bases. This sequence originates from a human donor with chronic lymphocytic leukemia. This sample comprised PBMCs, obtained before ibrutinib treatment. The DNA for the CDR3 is TGTGCCAGCACCCCTGGGGGGCGGGTGTACACTGAAGCTTTCTTT. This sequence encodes CASTPGGRVYTEAFF.